The 30 T cell receptor beta chains below were found in one sample sequenced in a study of blood T cell repertoires in COVID-19. Clones were read by immunoSEQ multiplex PCR, and TCRdb kept only the in-frame ones, dropping some. Among 280,000 or so clones, around 91% were seen once, and the ten largest hold about 1.5%. The specimen was PBMCs or T cells enriched from blood (not recorded which). The receptors were sampled from a woman aged 18-35 years with acute COVID-19.

This chain joins TRBV27 and TRBJ2-3; D ambiguous. Between the trimmed V and J ends, which lost 5 bases and 0 bases, there was a span of 9 bases. Germline loops: CDR1 MNHEY, CDR2 SMNVEV (reference sequence). The CDR3 is 14 amino acids. As DNA, the CDR3 is TGTGCCAGCAGTCCTGACACGAGCACAGATACGCAGTATTTT. It encodes CASSPDTSTDTQYF.

This sequence joins TRBV3-1 (or the pseudogene TRBV3-2) and TRBJ1-3; a possible D gene is TRBD1 (6 bases). Looked up from germline, CDR1 is LGHDT and CDR2 is YNNKEL (reference sequence). The CDR3 contains 15 residues. V was cut by 5 bases and J by 3 bases, with 14 bases left in between. The DNA of the CDR3 is TGTGCCAGCAGCGGCACAGGGATGTATGGAAACACCATATATTTT. It is translated as CASSGTGMYGNTIYF.

The chain recombines TRBV9 with TRBJ2-5; 7 positions match TRBD1. From germline, CDR1 is SGDLS and CDR2 YYNGEE. J was trimmed by 5 bases and V by 4 bases; bases with no gene match: 14. The length of the CDR3 is 16 residues. The CDR3 DNA reads as TGTGCCAGCAGCTTTTCGTCGGGACAGATCGAGGAGACCCAGTACTTC. This codes for CASSFSSGQIEETQYF.

The chain recombines TRBV6-5 with TRBJ1-5; D may be TRBD1 (5 bases). There are 13 residues in the CDR3. Germline CDR1 MNHEY, CDR2 SVGAGI. Trimming removed 11 bases at V and 9 bases at J, with 20 bases between. The CDR3 protein is CAAGGTQTRPQHF. In nucleotides, the CDR3 is TGTGCCGCGGGGGGGACCCAAACCCGGCCCCAGCATTTT.

The chain has TRBV4-2 and TRBJ2-7, with TRBD2 as a possible D gene (5 bases). Germline V CDR1 and CDR2: LGHNA, YNFKEQ. The V end lost 7 bases, the J end lost 4 bases, and 17 bases lay between the germline ends. The length of the CDR3 is 14 residues. Here the CDR3 DNA reads TGTGCCAGCACCCCGAGGGAGATTAGTTACGAGCAGTACTTC. Encoded protein: CASTPREISYEQYF.

The gene calls are TRBV5-6 and TRBJ2-7; D might be TRBD2 (6 bases). Between the trimmed V and J ends, which lost 3 bases and 3 bases, there was a span of 13 bases. The germline gives CDR1 SGHDT, CDR2 YYEEEE. The CDR3 extends over 14 amino acids. CDR3 sequence: CASSWSGRIYEQYF. CDR3 coding DNA: TGTGCCAGCAGCTGGTCTGGGAGGATCTACGAGCAGTACTTC.

About this clone itself: It is unclear where the CDR3 begins or ends on the DNA, so no DNA is shown, and the CDR3 is as TCRdb lists it. The rearrangement links TRBV21-1 to TRBJ2-7; whether TRBD1, the table's D call, matches the DNA was not checked. TRBV21-1 is deemed a pseudogene. The CDR3 contains 17 residues when both ends are counted. This chain's CDR3 is CASSKVVGTGSIYEQYF.

The chain uses TRBV5-4 and TRBJ2-7, with 7 bases lining up with TRBD1. The length of the CDR3 is 12 residues. Germline-derived CDR1 and CDR2 are SGHNT and YYREEE (reference sequence). Germline trimming cut 6 bases from V and 7 bases from J; bases unmatched to any gene: 7. DNA for the CDR3: TGTGCCAGCACCTGGTCAGGGGGAGAGCAGTACTTC. Translated, it gives CASTWSGGEQYF.

The rearrangement uses TRBV7-2 and TRBJ1-1; unclear D gene. Trimming left V 1 base short and J 1 base short, with 7 bases between. CDR1 and CDR2 (germline): SGHTA, FQGNSA. The CDR3 totals 14 residues. CDR3 sequence (DNA): TGTGCCAGCAGCTTAGGGGCAGAGAACACTGAAGCTTTCTTT. This encodes CASSLGAENTEAFF.

The rearrangement uses TRBV4-2 and TRBJ1-2, with a tentative D call TRBD1 (6 bases). The germline V gene encodes CDR1 LGHNA and CDR2 YNFKEQ. This CDR3 has 17 amino acids. V dropped 4 bases and J dropped 5 bases, with 23 bases sitting between them. The CDR3 sequence is CASSPFGERGLSYGYTF. CDR3 coding DNA: TGTGCCAGCAGCCCCTTTGGGGAGCGGGGGCTTTCTTATGGCTACACCTTC.

The chain uses TRBV7-2 and TRBJ2-2; D not resolved. V was pared by 4 bases and J by 0 bases, with 6 bases between. Germline-derived CDR1 and CDR2 are SGHTA and FQGNSA. The CDR3 sequence is 14 residues long. CDR3 sequence: CASSYTTNTGELFF. CDR3 in DNA: TGTGCCAGCAGCTATACAACGAACACCGGGGAGCTGTTTTTT.

The chain employs TRBV30 and TRBJ2-1; 7 positions agree with TRBD1. The CDR3 is 11 residues long. The germline gives CDR1 GTSNPN, CDR2 SVGIG (reference sequence). V lost 6 bases, J lost 13 bases, and 9 bases stayed unmatched. The CDR3 nucleotides read TGTGCCTGTCAGGGGGATAGCAGCCAGTTCTTC. Amino acids: CACQGDSSQFF.

The V and J genes are TRBV9 and TRBJ1-2, with 7 bases matching TRBD1. Germline CDR1 reads SGDLS; CDR2 reads YYNGEE. The CDR3 is 16 residues long. V was pared by 1 base and J by 4 bases, with 10 bases of the junction left unmatched. The CDR3 protein is CASSVSGGTPTYGYTF. In DNA form, the CDR3 reads TGTGCCAGCAGCGTATCAGGGGGGACACCAACCTATGGCTACACCTTC.

There are a few counts of this clone. The chain is built from TRBV19 and TRBJ2-5, with D perhaps matching TRBD2 (6 bases). Per germline, CDR1 LNHDA and CDR2 SQIVND (reference sequence). The V end lost 4 bases, the J end lost 4 bases, and 16 bases lay between the germline ends. This CDR3 comprises 15 residues. In DNA form, the CDR3 reads TGTGCCAGTAGTACCCCACCTGGGGGAGGAGAGACCCAGTACTTC. The encoded protein is CASSTPPGGGETQYF.

In its sample, this clone was seen once. V gene TRBV7-9 combines with J gene TRBJ1-2; possible D gene TRBD1, 5 bases. Germline loops: CDR1 SEHNR, CDR2 FQNEAQ (reference sequence). The CDR3 extends over 13 amino acids. V lost 2 bases to trimming and J lost 12 bases, with 16 bases between them. The CDR3 sequence is CASSLPDQGAHTF. The DNA for the CDR3 is TGTGCCAGCAGCTTACCAGACCAGGGTGCGCACACCTTC.

This chain connects TRBV2 to TRBJ1-6; D is unclear. Germline V lookup: CDR1 SNHLY, CDR2 FYNNEI. The CDR3 is 13 residues long. Trimming pared 2 bases from V and 6 bases from J, leaving 5 bases between. The CDR3 here is CASSERGNSPLHF. The CDR3 DNA reads TGTGCCAGCAGTGAACGGGGTAATTCACCCCTCCACTTT.

The V call is TRBV7-8, the J call TRBJ1-1, with 9 bases fitting TRBD1. The CDR3 is 16 residues long. Germline V gives CDR1 SGHVS, CDR2 FQNEAQ. V was clipped by 6 bases and J by 0 bases; unmatched bases: 8. CDR3 DNA: TGTGCCAGCAGGCACCTTGGACAGGGGTTGAACACTGAAGCTTTCTTT. Translation gives CASRHLGQGLNTEAFF. Based on the CDR3 plus reference TRBV7-8 and TRBJ1-1, the full variable domain is GAGVSQSPRYKVAKRGQDVALRCDPISGHVSLFWYQQALGQGPEFLTYFQNEAQLDKSGLPSDRFFAERPEGSVSTLKIQRTQQEDSAVYLCASRHLGQGLNTEAFFGQGTRLTVV.

The chain has TRBV6-6 and TRBJ2-7; TRBD2 is a possible D gene (6 bases). The CDR3 is made up of 20 amino acids. V was trimmed by 5 bases and J by 6 bases, leaving 35 bases between them. Germline-derived CDR1 and CDR2 are MNHNY and SVGAGI (reference sequence). CDR3: CASSRWGTSADGPRPGEQYF. CDR3 DNA sequence: TGTGCCAGCAGTCGTTGGGGGACTTCGGCAGATGGCCCTCGACCCGGCGAGCAGTACTTC.

V usage is TRBV28 and J usage is TRBJ1-5, with 7 bases lining up with TRBD1. This CDR3 contains 17 residues. Losses at the gene ends were 2 bases for V and 2 bases for J; bases not matched to a gene: 9. Germline CDR1 is MDHEN and CDR2 is SYDVKM. CDR3 amino acids: CASSLPIRQGGNQPQHF. CDR3 coding DNA: TGTGCCAGCAGTTTACCCATACGACAGGGAGGCAATCAGCCCCAGCATTTT.

CDR3 DNA: TGTGCCAGTAACTCTCAGGGTACGGATCAGCCCCAGCATTTT. This encodes CASNSQGTDQPQHF. This sequence joins TRBV19 and TRBJ1-5; a possible D gene is TRBD1 (5 bases). CDR1 LNHDA and CDR2 SQIVND come from the germline V gene (reference sequence). The CDR3 extends over 14 amino acids. The V end was cut by 7 bases, the J end by 5 bases, with 15 bases between.

This rearrangement joins TRBV28 to TRBJ1-3; 8 nucleotides match TRBD1. This CDR3 is 16 amino acids long. V lost 3 bases and J lost 3; bases outside the gene matches: 7. From germline, CDR1 is MDHEN and CDR2 SYDVKM. CDR3 sequence: CASSFRQGAYGNTIYF. In DNA form, the CDR3 reads TGTGCCAGCAGTTTTCGCCAGGGGGCTTATGGAAACACCATATATTTT.

The chain combines TRBV19 with TRBJ2-1; D gene unclear. The CDR3 consists of 16 residues. V lost 6 bases to trimming and J lost 0 bases, with 15 bases between them. Germline V gene sequence: CDR1 LNHDA, CDR2 SQIVND (reference sequence). The CDR3 region is CASRIDRPGSYNEQFF. The CDR3 nucleotides read TGTGCCAGTAGAATTGACCGGCCGGGCTCCTACAATGAGCAGTTCTTC.

The chain recombines TRBV6-5 with TRBJ2-3, with D hard to call. With 6 bases removed from V and 5 bases from J, the gap between germline ends came to 9 bases. Germline CDR1 reads MNHEY; CDR2 reads SVGAGI. The CDR3 is made up of 12 amino acids. CDR3 DNA: TGTGCCAGCAGCACTATCGGAGATACGCAGTATTTT. It encodes CASSTIGDTQYF.

Only one count was recorded for this clone. The chain employs TRBV15 and TRBJ2-7; 10 bases agree with TRBD1. Per germline, CDR1 LNHNV and CDR2 YYDKDF (reference sequence). V shed 0 bases and J 5 bases; nucleotides not matched to a gene: 10. This CDR3 comprises 17 residues. CDR3 in amino acids: CATSRDYGGDRGHEQYF. CDR3 nucleotide sequence: TGTGCCACCAGCAGAGATTATGGGGGGGACAGGGGACACGAGCAGTACTTC.

The CDR3 is CASSPFLQSQPQHF. The CDR3 nucleotides are TGCGCCAGCAGCCCCTTTCTGCAGTCGCAGCCCCAGCATTTT. The chain couples TRBV4-1 to TRBJ1-5; D is unclear. The germline V gene has CDR1 MGHRA and CDR2 YSYEKL. The CDR3 has 14 amino acids. The germline V and J ends were trimmed by 4 bases and 7 bases, with 14 bases remaining between them.

This sequence joins TRBV7-9 and TRBJ2-5; TRBD1 matches 7 bases. The CDR3 length is 15 residues. CDR1 and CDR2 (germline): SEHNR, FQNEAQ (reference sequence). With 1 base clipped from V and 7 bases from J, the junction kept 9 bases outside the gene matches. The CDR3 coding sequence is TGTGCCAGCAGCTTAGGACAGGGATTAAAGGGGACCCAGTACTTC. Its protein is CASSLGQGLKGTQYF.

The chain links TRBV6-5 to TRBJ2-5, with D maybe TRBD2 (6 bases). The CDR3 runs 14 residues. Germline CDR1 is MNHEY and CDR2 is SVGAGI. The V gene lost 6 bases and the J gene lost 5 bases, with 16 bases spanning the gap. CDR3 in amino acids: CASRSTSSGETQYF. CDR3 in DNA: TGTGCCAGCAGATCGACTAGTTCGGGGGAGACCCAGTACTTC.

This clone showed up just a few times. V is TRBV28 and J is TRBJ2-1, with D maybe TRBD1 (6 bases). The CDR3 has 17 residues. Germline lookup yields CDR1 MDHEN and CDR2 SYDVKM. Trimming left V 3 bases short and J 0 bases short, with 15 bases between. CDR3: CASSFSTLDSSYNEQFF. CDR3 DNA sequence: TGTGCCAGCAGTTTTTCCACACTGGACAGCTCCTACAATGAGCAGTTCTTC.

This chain joins TRBV29-1 and TRBJ2-7, with D unresolved. Trimming took off 6 bases at V and 0 bases at J, with 9 bases between the two ends. The germline CDR1 and CDR2 sequences are SQVTM and ANQGSEA. This CDR3 contains 12 residues. CDR3 sequence (DNA): TGCAGCGTGTCGAGGAGCTCCTACGAGCAGTACTTC. Amino acid sequence: CSVSRSSYEQYF.

This chain links TRBV25-1 with TRBJ2-5; 10 bases agree with TRBD1. J was trimmed by 2 bases and V by 4 bases; bases with no gene match: 4. The CDR3 runs to 15 residues. Germline CDR1 and CDR2: MGHDK and SYGVNS. In nucleotides, the CDR3 is TGTGCCAGCAGTGCGGGGACAGGGGTTCAAGAGACCCAGTACTTC. This codes for CASSAGTGVQETQYF.